This T cell receptor beta chain was observed in a study of T cells of healthy individuals. TCRdb analysed the 5' RACE reads with MiXCR anew, one entry per CDR3 protein. The sample holds over 95,000 distinct CDR3 sequences, approximately 15% seen once. This receptor was taken from a human donor in good health.

The DNA of the CDR3 is TGTGCCAGCAGCCTTGGACAGGGGGGATATAGTCCAAATGAGCAGTTCTTC. The encoded protein is CASSLGQGGYSPNEQFF. The V and J genes are TRBV7-9 and TRBJ2-1; TRBD1 matches 10 bases. V trimming: 5 bases; J trimming: 7 bases; junction bases outside the gene matches: 14. Germline V CDR1 and CDR2: SEHNR, FQNEAQ (reference sequence). The CDR3 consists of 17 residues.